The 4 T cell receptor beta chains listed next were all sequenced from one sample in a study of blood T cell repertoires in COVID-19. Assay: immunoSEQ multiplex PCR; the TCRdb copy retains only in-frame clones and omits some. Seen here are some 250,000 clones, approximately 90% observed once, and the top ten hold 8% to 10%. Sequenced: PBMCs or T cells enriched from blood (not recorded which). The receptor source for this set is a man aged 40-49 years who had recovered from COVID-19.

Worth noting for this clone: Other DNA sequences in the same sample also yield this CDR3. The chain recombines TRBV7-9 with TRBJ2-3; weak D call: TRBD2 (6 bases). Between the trimmed V and J ends, which lost 2 bases and 0 bases, there was a span of 6 bases. CDR3 size: 14 residues. Germline V gene sequence: CDR1 SEHNR, CDR2 FQNEAQ (reference sequence). Here the CDR3 DNA reads TGTGCCAGCAGCTTAAGCGGGAGCACAGATACGCAGTATTTT. Translated: CASSLSGSTDTQYF.

This rearrangement joins TRBV15 to TRBJ1-2; 10 bases align to TRBD1. There are 14 residues in the CDR3. Per the germline V gene, CDR1 is LNHNV and CDR2 is YYDKDF (reference sequence). The V gene end was trimmed by 1 base and the J gene end by 6 bases; junction bases not matched to a gene: 2. CDR3 residues: CATSRADRGHGYTF. In DNA, the CDR3 is TGTGCCACCAGCAGAGCCGACAGGGGGCATGGCTACACCTTC.

V gene TRBV4-1 combines with J gene TRBJ1-1; D call uncertain. Trimming removed 1 base at V and 5 bases at J, with 11 bases between. Germline V gene data show CDR1 as MGHRA and CDR2 as YSYEKL. The length of the CDR3 is 14 residues. The chain's CDR3 is CASSQGRERTEAFF. The CDR3 DNA reads TGCGCCAGCAGCCAAGGGCGCGAGCGGACTGAAGCTTTCTTT.

This sequence joins TRBV19 and TRBJ2-1; D possibly corresponds to TRBD1 (6 bases). Per germline, CDR1 LNHDA and CDR2 SQIVND (reference sequence). The length of the CDR3 is 16 residues. V was trimmed by 4 bases and J by 3 bases, leaving 16 bases between them. CDR3 loop: CASSRRRDTNYNEQFF. Here the CDR3 DNA reads TGTGCCAGTAGTAGACGCCGGGACACAAACTACAATGAGCAGTTCTTC. Based on the CDR3 plus reference TRBV19 and TRBJ2-1, the full variable domain is DGGITQSPKYLFRKEGQNVTLSCEQNLNHDAMYWYRQDPGQGLRLIYYSQIVNDFQKGDIAEGYSVSREKKESFPLTVTSAQKNPTAFYLCASSRRRDTNYNEQFFGPGTRLTVL.